This T cell receptor (beta chain) comes out of a study of blood T cell repertoires in COVID-19. Study overall: Specimens from acute and convalescent COVID-19 originated in the United States, Italy and Spain. In each case, the material was cDNA or gDNA derived from T cells, B-cell-depleted T cells, or PBMCs.

V trimming: 4 bases; J trimming: 1 base; junction bases outside the gene matches: 5. The germline CDR1 and CDR2 sequences are SGDLS and YYNGEE. The CDR3 consists of 16 residues. In the original analysis: Amplification with reference gene primers provided the estimates of nucleated cell counts. Assay used: immunoSEQ multiplex PCR; TCRdb lists only in-frame clones, some missing. V and J calls and clone size follow that table, whereas D and trimming were derived from the DNA. The sample includes fewer than 300,000 clones, approximately 90% of them seen just once. This sequence was found in a man aged 25 to 40 with acute or convalescent COVID-19. V and J are TRBV9 and TRBJ2-5; the match to TRBD2 covers 12 bases. The material sequenced was peripheral blood. DNA for the CDR3: TGTGCCAGCAGCCGAGGACTAGCGGGGCCCCAAGAGACCCAGTACTTC. Translating it yields CASSRGLAGPQETQYF.